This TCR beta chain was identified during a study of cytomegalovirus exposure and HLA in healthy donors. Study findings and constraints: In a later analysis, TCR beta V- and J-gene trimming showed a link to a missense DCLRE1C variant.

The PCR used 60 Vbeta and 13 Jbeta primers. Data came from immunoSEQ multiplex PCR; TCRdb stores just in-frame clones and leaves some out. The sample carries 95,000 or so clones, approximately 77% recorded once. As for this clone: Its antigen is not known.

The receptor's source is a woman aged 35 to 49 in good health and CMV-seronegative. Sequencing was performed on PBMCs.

In nucleotides, the CDR3 is TGTGCCAGCAGCTTAAGTGATGAAGACAGGGGCGCTGAAGCTTTCTTT. This translates into CASSLSDEDRGAEAFF. This chain connects TRBV7-8 to TRBJ1-1; 8 bases are a match to TRBD1. Germline CDR1 SGHVS, CDR2 FQNEAQ. With 2 bases clipped from V and 6 bases from J, the junction kept 11 bases outside the gene matches. This CDR3 has 16 residues.